These T cell receptor beta chains were read from a single sample in a study of blood T cell repertoires in COVID-19. Here immunoSEQ multiplex PCR was the method, and the copy in TCRdb shows in-frame clones only, minus some. The sample lists 200,000 to 250,000 clones, 86% occurring once. The sample taken for sequencing was peripheral blood. These receptor sequences come from a man aged 25-45 years who had recovered from COVID-19. Each CDR3 is given with its conserved first and last residue. D genes are given only for firm matches. Expanded clones are given a class, and other clones once, few, many or no size at all.

CDR3nt: TGCGCCAGCAGCCGCGGGTACGATCAGCCCCAGCATTTT
CDR3aa: CASSRGYDQPQHF
abundance: -
v_gene: TRBV5-1
d_gene: -
j_gene: TRBJ1-5

CDR3nt: TGTGCCAGCAGTTACTCGGGTCAGGGCACCGGGGAGCTGTTTTTT
CDR3aa: CASSYSGQGTGELFF
abundance: -
v_gene: TRBV6-5
d_gene: -
j_gene: TRBJ2-2

CDR3nt: TGTGCCATCAGGGGAGTTTCTAGCGGGGGCACTTCCTACGAGCAGTACTTC
CDR3aa: CAIRGVSSGGTSYEQYF
abundance: -
v_gene: TRBV10-3
d_gene: TRBD2
j_gene: TRBJ2-7

CDR3nt: TGCGCCAGCAGCCAACCTAACCGGAACACCATATATTTT
CDR3aa: CASSQPNRNTIYF
abundance: -
v_gene: TRBV4-1
d_gene: -
j_gene: TRBJ1-3

CDR3nt: TGTGCCAGCGGCGGTTGGGAGCAGTACTTC
CDR3aa: CASGGWEQYF
abundance: -
v_gene: TRBV6-5
d_gene: -
j_gene: TRBJ2-7

CDR3nt: TGTGCCAGCAGCTTAGGTCGGGAAGAGACCCAGTACTTC
CDR3aa: CASSLGREETQYF
abundance: few
v_gene: TRBV13
d_gene: -
j_gene: TRBJ2-5

CDR3nt: TGTGCCAGCAGCCAAGATGGAGGGGGCTATGGTGAAGCTTTCTTT
CDR3aa: CASSQDGGGYGEAFF
abundance: -
v_gene: TRBV3-1/TRBV3-2
d_gene: TRBD1
j_gene: TRBJ1-1

CDR3nt: TGTGCCACCAGCAGAGATCGTGACTTCCAAGAGACCCAGTACTTC
CDR3aa: CATSRDRDFQETQYF
abundance: -
v_gene: TRBV15
d_gene: -
j_gene: TRBJ2-5

CDR3nt: TGTGCCAGCAGCGTAGCCCCATCCGGGACAGGCTCCTACGAGCAGTACTTC
CDR3aa: CASSVAPSGTGSYEQYF
abundance: -
v_gene: TRBV9
d_gene: TRBD1
j_gene: TRBJ2-7

CDR3nt: TGTGCCAGCAGACAGGGGGATCGGAACACTGAAGCTTTCTTT
CDR3aa: CASRQGDRNTEAFF
abundance: -
v_gene: TRBV6-5
d_gene: TRBD1
j_gene: TRBJ1-1

CDR3nt: TGTGCCACCTCGGCGAGGAACTATGGCTACACCTTC
CDR3aa: CATSARNYGYTF
abundance: -
v_gene: TRBV6-5
d_gene: -
j_gene: TRBJ1-2

CDR3nt: TGTGCCAGCAGTTATCGGACAGGGAGACATGGCTACACCTTC
CDR3aa: CASSYRTGRHGYTF
abundance: -
v_gene: TRBV6-5
d_gene: TRBD1
j_gene: TRBJ1-2

CDR3nt: TGTGCCACCAGCAGAGAGGGCCCTGGCTACACCTTC
CDR3aa: CATSREGPGYTF
abundance: -
v_gene: TRBV15
d_gene: -
j_gene: TRBJ1-2

CDR3nt: TGTGCCAGCAGCTTAGGACAGGGAAGACAAGAGACCCAGTACTTC
CDR3aa: CASSLGQGRQETQYF
abundance: -
v_gene: TRBV7-6
d_gene: TRBD1
j_gene: TRBJ2-5

CDR3nt: TGCAGCGTTGAAGACTACACAGAAGAGCAGTACTTC
CDR3aa: CSVEDYTEEQYF
abundance: -
v_gene: TRBV29-1
d_gene: -
j_gene: TRBJ2-7

CDR3nt: TGTGCCAGCAGCCCGAGGACAGGGGGGAGTAGGGACACTGAAGCTTTCTTT
CDR3aa: CASSPRTGGSRDTEAFF
abundance: -
v_gene: TRBV7-9
d_gene: TRBD1
j_gene: TRBJ1-1

CDR3nt: TGTGCCAGCAGTCCCGACAGGGTCTTTGGGGACAGCTCCTACGAGCAGTACTTC
CDR3aa: CASSPDRVFGDSSYEQYF
abundance: few
v_gene: TRBV6-6
d_gene: TRBD1
j_gene: TRBJ2-7

CDR3nt: TGTGCCAGCAGTTTAAGGGGATTGGGGCACGAGCAGTACTTC
CDR3aa: CASSLRGLGHEQYF
abundance: few
v_gene: TRBV27
d_gene: -
j_gene: TRBJ2-7

CDR3nt: TGTGCCAGCAGTTACCCCACCGGTGGGAACACTGAAGCTTTCTTT
CDR3aa: CASSYPTGGNTEAFF
abundance: -
v_gene: TRBV6-5
d_gene: -
j_gene: TRBJ1-1

CDR3nt: TGCGCCAGCAGCTTTACGTCGAGCCGAGGATTCGATGGCTACACCTTC
CDR3aa: CASSFTSSRGFDGYTF
abundance: -
v_gene: TRBV5-1
d_gene: -
j_gene: TRBJ1-2

CDR3nt: TGTGCCAGCAGTTTCGCATCAGGGCGGCGAAGCAGAAACACCATATATTTT
CDR3aa: CASSFASGRRSRNTIYF
abundance: -
v_gene: TRBV28
d_gene: -
j_gene: TRBJ1-3

CDR3nt: TGTGCCTGGAGTACATTTAGCGGGGGGGCCGTCTACGAGCAGTACTTC
CDR3aa: CAWSTFSGGAVYEQYF
abundance: -
v_gene: TRBV30
d_gene: TRBD2
j_gene: TRBJ2-7

CDR3nt: TGTGCCAGCAGTTACTCGAGGGGGCTGCTTGAAAAACTGTTTTTT
CDR3aa: CASSYSRGLLEKLFF
abundance: once
v_gene: TRBV6-5
d_gene: TRBD1
j_gene: TRBJ1-4

CDR3nt: TGTGCCAGCAACCCTCCGGGGATTCAGCCCCAGCATTTT
CDR3aa: CASNPPGIQPQHF
abundance: -
v_gene: TRBV28
d_gene: -
j_gene: TRBJ1-5

CDR3nt: TGTGCCAGCAGCTCCGGGACAGGGGTGGACACCATATATTTT
CDR3aa: CASSSGTGVDTIYF
abundance: -
v_gene: TRBV5-4
d_gene: TRBD1
j_gene: TRBJ1-3

CDR3nt: TGTGCCAGCAGTCTACAGGGGGCCAAGAACATTCAGTACTTC
CDR3aa: CASSLQGAKNIQYF
abundance: -
v_gene: TRBV27
d_gene: TRBD1
j_gene: TRBJ2-4

CDR3nt: TGTGCCAGCAGCCAAGATCAGGAACCGTCCGGGGGGGGAACTGAAGCTTTCTTT
CDR3aa: CASSQDQEPSGGGTEAFF
abundance: -
v_gene: TRBV3-1/TRBV3-2
d_gene: -
j_gene: TRBJ1-1

CDR3nt: TGCGCCAGCAGCTTGGCCGGGGGCGGGGGACAGCCCCAGCATTTT
CDR3aa: CASSLAGGGGQPQHF
abundance: -
v_gene: TRBV5-1
d_gene: -
j_gene: TRBJ1-5